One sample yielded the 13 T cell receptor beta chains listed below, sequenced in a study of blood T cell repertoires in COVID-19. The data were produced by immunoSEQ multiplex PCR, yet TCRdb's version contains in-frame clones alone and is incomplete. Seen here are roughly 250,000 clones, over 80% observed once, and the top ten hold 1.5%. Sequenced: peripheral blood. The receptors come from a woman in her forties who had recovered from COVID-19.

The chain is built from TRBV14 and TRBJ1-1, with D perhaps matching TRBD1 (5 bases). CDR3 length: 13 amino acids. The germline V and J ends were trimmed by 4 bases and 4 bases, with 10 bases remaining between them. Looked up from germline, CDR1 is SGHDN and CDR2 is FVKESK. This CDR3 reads CASSPQGFTEAFF. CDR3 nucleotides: TGTGCCAGCAGCCCGCAGGGATTCACTGAAGCTTTCTTT.

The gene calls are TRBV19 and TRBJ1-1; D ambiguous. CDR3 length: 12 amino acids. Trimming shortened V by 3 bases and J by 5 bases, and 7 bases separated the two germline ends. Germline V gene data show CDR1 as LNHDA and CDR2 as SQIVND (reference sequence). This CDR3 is CASSIGRTEAFF. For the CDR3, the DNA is TGTGCCAGTAGTATTGGGAGAACTGAAGCTTTCTTT.

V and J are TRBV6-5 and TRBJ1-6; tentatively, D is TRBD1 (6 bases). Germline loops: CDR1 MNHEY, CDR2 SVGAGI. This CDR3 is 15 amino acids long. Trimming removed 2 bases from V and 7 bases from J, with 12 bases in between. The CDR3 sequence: CASSYSTGRNSPLHF. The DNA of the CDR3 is TGTGCCAGCAGTTACAGTACAGGGCGGAATTCACCCCTCCACTTT.

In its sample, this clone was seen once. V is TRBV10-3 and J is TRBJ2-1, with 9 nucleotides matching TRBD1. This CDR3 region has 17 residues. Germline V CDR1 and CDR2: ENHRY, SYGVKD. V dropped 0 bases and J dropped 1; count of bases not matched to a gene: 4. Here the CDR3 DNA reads TGTGCCATCAGTGAGTCGTGGGGGACAGGGTCCTACAATGAGCAGTTCTTC. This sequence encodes CAISESWGTGSYNEQFF.

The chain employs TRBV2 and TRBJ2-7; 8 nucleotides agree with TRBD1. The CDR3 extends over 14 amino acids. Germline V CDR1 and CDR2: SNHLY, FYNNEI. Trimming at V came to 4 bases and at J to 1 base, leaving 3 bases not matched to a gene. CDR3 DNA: TGTGCCAGCAGTGCCAGGGGGCATTCCTACGAGCAGTACTTC. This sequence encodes CASSARGHSYEQYF.

CDR3 amino acids: CASSRGFGFGYGYTF. The CDR3 DNA is TGTGCCAGCAGCCGCGGGTTCGGGTTCGGCTATGGCTACACCTTC. J is TRBJ1-2 and V is TRBV5-6, with D uncertain. The CDR3 is made up of 15 amino acids. Germline CDR1 reads SGHDT; CDR2 reads YYEEEE. Trimming cost V 4 bases and J 4 bases, with 17 bases left between them.

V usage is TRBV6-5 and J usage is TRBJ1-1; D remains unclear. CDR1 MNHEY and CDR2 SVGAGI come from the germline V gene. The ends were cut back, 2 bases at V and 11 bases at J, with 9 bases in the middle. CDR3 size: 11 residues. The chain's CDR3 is CASSYVGGAFF. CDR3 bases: TGTGCCAGCAGTTACGTCGGCGGCGCTTTCTTT.

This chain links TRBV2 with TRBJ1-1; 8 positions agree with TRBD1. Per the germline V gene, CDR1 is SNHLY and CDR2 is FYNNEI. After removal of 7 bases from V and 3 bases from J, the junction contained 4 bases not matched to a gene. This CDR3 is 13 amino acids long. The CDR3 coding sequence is TGTGCCAGCACCAAGACAGGGGACACTGAAGCTTTCTTT. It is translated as CASTKTGDTEAFF. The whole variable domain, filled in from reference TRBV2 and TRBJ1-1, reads EPEVTQTPSHQVTQMGQEVILRCVPISNHLYFYWYRQILGQKVEFLVSFYNNEISEKSEIFDDQFSVERPDGSNFTLKIRSTKLEDSAMYFCASTKTGDTEAFFGQGTRLTVV.

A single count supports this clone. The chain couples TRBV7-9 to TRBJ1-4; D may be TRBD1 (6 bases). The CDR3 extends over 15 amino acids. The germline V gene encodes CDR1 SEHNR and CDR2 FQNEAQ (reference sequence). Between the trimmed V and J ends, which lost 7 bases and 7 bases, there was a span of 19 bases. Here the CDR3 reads CASNLGTGQGEKLFF. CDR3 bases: TGTGCCAGCAACCTAGGAACAGGGCAAGGTGAAAAACTGTTTTTT.

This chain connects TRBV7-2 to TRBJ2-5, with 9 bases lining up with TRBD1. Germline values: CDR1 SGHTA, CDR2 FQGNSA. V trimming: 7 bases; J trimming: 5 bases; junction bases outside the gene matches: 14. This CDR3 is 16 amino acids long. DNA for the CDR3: TGTGCCAGCACCGCAAGGTCACAGGGGGCGTCGGAGACCCAGTACTTC. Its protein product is CASTARSQGASETQYF.

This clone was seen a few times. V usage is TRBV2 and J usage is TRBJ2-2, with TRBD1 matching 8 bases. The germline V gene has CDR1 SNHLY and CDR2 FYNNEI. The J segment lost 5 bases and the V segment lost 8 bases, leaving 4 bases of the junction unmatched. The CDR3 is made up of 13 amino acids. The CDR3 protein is CASGQGVTGELFF. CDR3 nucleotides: TGTGCCAGCGGACAGGGCGTAACCGGGGAGCTGTTTTTT.

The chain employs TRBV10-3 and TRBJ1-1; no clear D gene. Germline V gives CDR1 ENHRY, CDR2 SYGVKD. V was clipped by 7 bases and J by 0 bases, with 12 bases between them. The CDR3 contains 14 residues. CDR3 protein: CAITESRMNTEAFF. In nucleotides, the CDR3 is TGTGCCATCACCGAATCCAGGATGAACACTGAAGCTTTCTTT.

The CDR3 loop reads CASSSPLSGGREKLFF. In DNA form, the CDR3 reads TGTGCCAGCAGTTCCCCCCTCAGCGGGGGGAGAGAAAAACTGTTTTTT. The chain combines TRBV6-5 with TRBJ1-4, with D perhaps matching TRBD1 (5 bases). V lost 4 bases and J 8 bases, leaving 20 bases between the germline ends. Germline lookup yields CDR1 MNHEY and CDR2 SVGAGI. This CDR3 contains 16 residues.